Below, 8 T cell receptor beta chains from the same sample are listed, as sequenced in a study of T-cell memory formation after mild COVID-19. Each CDR3 protein is one row after TCRdb ran MiXCR on the 5' RACE reads. The sample contains roughly 260,000 distinct CDR3 sequences, around 17% of which appear only once. The sequencing sample was made of PBMCs or a T cell subset sorted from them (not recorded which). The receptors were gathered from a man between 18 and 35 years old who had mild COVID-19 (a few samples of this study predate the infection). Cell type and time point are not known.

A few counts support this clonotype. The rearrangement joins TRBV4-2 to TRBJ1-2; 8 positions agree with TRBD1. V lost 4 bases and J lost 4; bases outside the gene matches: 8. The CDR3 is made up of 15 amino acids. The germline V gene encodes CDR1 LGHNA and CDR2 YNFKEQ. This chain's CDR3 is CASSLGQGGGYGYTF. The CDR3 nucleotides are TGTGCCAGCAGCCTCGGACAGGGTGGGGGCTATGGCTACACCTTC.

In the case of this clonotype: At one boundary the junction diverges from the germline segment, which might be a read error. This chain connects TRBV28 to TRBJ2-1; possible D gene TRBD2, 6 bases. CDR1 is MDHEN, CDR2 SYDVKM, per germline. The length of the CDR3 is 13 residues. The DNA for the CDR3 is TGTGCCAGCAGTTGGGGGGTCTACAATGCGCAGTTCTTC. Translated, it gives CASSWGVYNAQFF.

CDR3 amino acids: CASSYGQGRTYEQYV. CDR3 sequence (DNA): TGTGCCAGCAGTTATGGCCAGGGACGGACCTACGAGCAGTACGTC. V usage is TRBV6-5 and J usage is TRBJ2-7, with D possibly being TRBD1 or TRBD2 (5 bases each). The CDR3 covers 15 residues. Trimming shortened V by 3 bases and J by 2 bases, and 14 bases separated the two germline ends. CDR1 MNHEY and CDR2 SVGAGI come from the germline V gene.

This clonotype has just a few counts. The chain joins TRBV10-3 to TRBJ2-7, with no clear D. Looked up from germline, CDR1 is ENHRY and CDR2 is SYGVKD. This CDR3 spans 13 amino acids. The V and J ends lost 4 bases and 9 bases respectively, with 16 bases between them. CDR3 sequence: CAISAVPSIGQYF. Written as DNA, the CDR3 is TGTGCCATCAGTGCTGTCCCTTCAATCGGGCAGTACTTC.

This clonotype has a count of ten or more. The chain has TRBV6-2 or TRBV6-3 and TRBJ2-1; D is undetermined. The CDR3 length is 17 residues. Trimming pared 5 bases from V and 0 bases from J, leaving 17 bases between. CDR1 is MNHEY, CDR2 SVGEGT, per germline. CDR3: CASSPFPMRFSYNEQFF. The CDR3 DNA is TGTGCCAGCAGTCCCTTCCCCATGAGATTCTCCTACAATGAGCAGTTCTTC.

The V gene is TRBV9, the J gene TRBJ2-5, with 11 bases that match TRBD2. CDR1 and CDR2 from the germline V gene are SGDLS and YYNGEE. V lost 4 bases and J lost 4; bases outside the gene matches: 9. This CDR3 contains 16 residues. In DNA form, the CDR3 reads TGTGCCAGCAGCCCCCGTAGCGGGGGGGAGAGAGAGACCCAGTACTTC. The encoded protein is CASSPRSGGERETQYF.

This clonotype was seen only a few times. The genes are TRBV7-9 and TRBJ2-4; D remains unclear. This CDR3 is 12 amino acids long. V lost 8 bases and J lost 1, with 6 bases in between. Germline CDR1 reads SEHNR; CDR2 reads FQNEAQ (reference sequence). CDR3 protein: CASRPAKNIQYF. The CDR3 bases are TGTGCCAGCCGGCCTGCCAAAAACATTCAGTACTTC. The complete variable domain, with remaining parts taken from reference TRBV7-9 and TRBJ2-4, reads DTGVSQNPRHKITKRGQNVTFRCDPISEHNRLYWYRQTLGQGPEFLTYFQNEAQLEKSRLLSDRFSAERPKGSFSTLEIQRTEQGDSAMYLCASRPAKNIQYFGAGTRLSVL.

The CDR3 protein is CASRTGARVQETQYF. The DNA of the CDR3 is TGTGCCAGTAGGACGGGCGCGAGGGTTCAAGAGACCCAGTACTTC. The chain employs TRBV19 and TRBJ2-5; TRBD2 is a possible D gene (5 bases). CDR3 length: 15 residues. Germline CDR1 LNHDA, CDR2 SQIVND (reference sequence). Trimming stripped 6 bases from V and 2 bases from J, with 16 bases between.